These 10 T cell receptor beta chains originate from one sample sequenced in a study of blood T cell repertoires in COVID-19. The protocol was immunoSEQ multiplex PCR, while the TCRdb copy is restricted to in-frame clones and leaves out a portion. The table includes more than 350,000 clones, nearly 90% detected once. The sequenced sample was PBMCs or T cells enriched from blood (not recorded which). Receptors originate from a woman younger than 30 who had been exposed to COVID-19.

Comments on this clone: Different DNA sequences within this sample yield the same CDR3. J is TRBJ1-1 and V is TRBV7-8; no clear D gene. This CDR3 is built from 13 residues. Germline-derived CDR1 and CDR2 are SGHVS and FQNEAQ. V was pared by 2 bases and J by 1 base, with 5 bases between. The CDR3 protein is CASSLLPNTEAFF. Written as DNA, the CDR3 is TGTGCCAGCAGCTTACTTCCGAACACTGAAGCTTTCTTT.

V and J are TRBV7-6 and TRBJ1-2; 9 bases map to TRBD1. The V gene end was trimmed by 5 bases and the J gene end by 3 bases; junction bases not matched to a gene: 13. The CDR3 is 17 residues long. Germline V gene lookup returns CDR1 SGHVS and CDR2 FNYEAQ. CDR3: CASSVPGQGRVDYGYTF. Written as DNA, the CDR3 is TGTGCCAGCAGCGTACCGGGACAGGGAAGGGTGGACTATGGCTACACCTTC.

The chain joins TRBV5-6 to TRBJ1-2, with D tentatively TRBD1 (6 bases). The germline V gene has CDR1 SGHDT and CDR2 YYEEEE. The CDR3 sequence is 14 residues long. Trimming left V 4 bases short and J 5 bases short, with 15 bases between. The CDR3 is CASSLRTVSYGYTF. In DNA, the CDR3 is TGTGCCAGCAGCCTACGGACAGTTTCTTATGGCTACACCTTC.

Remarks on this clone: The junction shows a germline mismatch at one end, possibly a read error. V gene TRBV6-1 combines with J gene TRBJ2-1, with a possible D match to TRBD2 (6 bases). This CDR3 is 16 amino acids long. Per the germline V gene, CDR1 is MNHNS and CDR2 is SASEGT. The DNA of the CDR3 is TGTGCCAGCAGAGAAGGGACTTTGAGCTCCTACAATGAGCAGTTCTTC. Translated, it gives CASREGTLSSYNEQFF.

The chain joins TRBV27 to TRBJ2-2; 8 bases are shared with TRBD1. The CDR3 is 16 amino acids. V trimming: 6 bases; J trimming: 6 bases; junction bases outside the gene matches: 12. The germline V gene has CDR1 MNHEY and CDR2 SMNVEV (reference sequence). CDR3 in amino acids: CASSKAGQGYAGELFF. Here the CDR3 DNA reads TGTGCCAGCAGCAAAGCTGGACAGGGCTACGCCGGGGAGCTGTTTTTT.

This sequence joins TRBV6-5 and TRBJ1-1, with D tentatively TRBD1 (6 bases). Looked up from germline, CDR1 is MNHEY and CDR2 is SVGAGI. CDR3 length: 14 residues. Trimming took off 5 bases at V and 4 bases at J, with 14 bases between the two ends. CDR3 DNA sequence: TGTGCCAGCAGTCTAACAGGGCTGGGCACTGAAGCTTTCTTT. Its protein is CASSLTGLGTEAFF.

V is TRBV28 and J is TRBJ1-6, with 8 nucleotides matching TRBD1. The CDR3 runs to 14 residues. The germline V gene encodes CDR1 MDHEN and CDR2 SYDVKM. Losses at the gene ends were 8 bases for V and 8 bases for J; bases not matched to a gene: 8. CDR3 DNA: TGTGCCAGCTTCCGACAGGGGACTTATTCACCCCTCCACTTT. Amino acid sequence: CASFRQGTYSPLHF.

This rearrangement joins TRBV5-6 to TRBJ1-6; D perhaps matches TRBD1 (5 bases). V lost 4 bases and J 8 bases, leaving 16 bases between the germline ends. This CDR3 has 15 residues. Germline CDR1 SGHDT, CDR2 YYEEEE. This CDR3 is CASSPIGGLDSPLHF. The CDR3 DNA follows: TGTGCCAGCAGCCCCATCGGGGGGTTGGATTCACCCCTCCACTTT.

The rearrangement links TRBV5-6 to TRBJ1-3; D not resolved. Germline CDR1 and CDR2: SGHDT and YYEEEE. The CDR3 extends over 14 amino acids. V was shortened by 5 bases and J by 4 bases, with 13 bases between the two germline ends. This CDR3 is CASRQQVSGNTIYF. For the CDR3, the DNA is TGTGCCAGCAGGCAGCAGGTATCCGGAAACACCATATATTTT.

DNA for the CDR3: TGTGCCAGCAGGGTTGGCCAGGGGAACGAGCAGTACTTC. This codes for CASRVGQGNEQYF. The chain links TRBV6-5 to TRBJ2-7; possibly TRBD1 for D (6 bases). The germline V gene has CDR1 MNHEY and CDR2 SVGAGI. The CDR3 length is 13 residues. Trimming shortened V by 6 bases and J by 5 bases, and 14 bases separated the two germline ends.